This TCR beta chain is from a study of T cells in Graves' hyperthyroidism and ophthalmopathy. Study-level findings and limits: The blood repertoire included most of the expanded thyroid clonotypes above 0.001.

The CDR3 is 16 amino acids. From germline, CDR1 is LGHDT and CDR2 YNNKEL (reference sequence). V was pared by 0 bases and J by 10 bases, with 7 bases of the junction left unmatched. This clonotype was seen at least ten times. Its antigen is as yet unknown. Amplified regions were TCR beta CDR3 sequences from RNA transcripts. HTBI primers were used for first-round RT-PCR of the TCR CDR3. TCRdb redid the calling of the multiplex PCR reads with MiXCR, one entry per CDR3 protein. The repertoire holds about 610,000 distinct CDR3 sequences, with about a sixth as singletons. The chain has TRBV3-1 and TRBJ1-6; TRBD1 agrees at 9 bases. The sample taken for sequencing was blood. This receptor was identified in a woman aged 40 to 55 with Graves' ophthalmopathy. The CDR3 DNA follows: TGTGCCAGCAGCCAAGATCTGACAGGGGGTCGATCACCCCTCCACTTT. Translating gives CASSQDLTGGRSPLHF.